The 18 T cell receptor beta chains in this list originate from one sample, sequenced in a study of cytomegalovirus exposure and HLA in healthy donors. Sequencing used immunoSEQ multiplex PCR; TCRdb keeps in-frame clones, though not all of them. The table lists 200,000 to 300,000 clones, around 88% of them singletons. The sequenced sample consisted of PBMCs. All receptors come from a woman aged 25 to 39 in good health and CMV-seropositive.

The gene calls are TRBV7-9 and TRBJ1-5; 10 positions agree with TRBD1. Germline CDR1 reads SEHNR; CDR2 reads FQNEAQ (reference sequence). V was pared by 1 base and J by 7 bases, with 4 bases of the junction left unmatched. The CDR3 totals 15 residues. This CDR3 is CASSLGQGAKQPQHF. The DNA for the CDR3 is TGTGCCAGCAGCTTAGGACAGGGGGCGAAACAGCCCCAGCATTTT.

The chain employs TRBV11-2 and TRBJ2-1; 9 nucleotides match TRBD2. Trimming at V came to 1 base and at J to 8 bases, leaving 6 bases not matched to a gene. The CDR3 contains 15 residues. In germline, CDR1 is SGHAT, CDR2 FQNNGV. DNA of the CDR3: TGTGCCAGCAGCTTAGCCGGCGGGAGGGCCGATGAGCAGTTCTTC. Protein product: CASSLAGGRADEQFF.

This clone turned up a few times. This rearrangement joins TRBV5-6 to TRBJ2-7; no firm D call. This CDR3 region has 12 residues. Germline V lookup: CDR1 SGHDT, CDR2 YYEEEE. Trimming cost V 2 bases and J 5 bases, with 8 bases left between them. The CDR3 is CASSFSEHEQYF. The CDR3 nucleotides read TGTGCCAGCAGCTTTTCGGAGCACGAGCAGTACTTC.

The rearrangement links TRBV4-2 to TRBJ1-1, with D possibly TRBD1 on 6 matching bases. Trimming took off 0 bases at V and 0 bases at J, with 11 bases between the two ends. This CDR3 comprises 16 residues. Looked up from germline, CDR1 is LGHNA and CDR2 is YNFKEQ. The DNA for the CDR3 is TGTGCCAGCAGCCAAGATGGGGGCGTCATGAACACTGAAGCTTTCTTT. This encodes CASSQDGGVMNTEAFF.

This CDR3 is CASSGTGTGNTEAFF. For the CDR3, the DNA is TGTGCCAGCAGCGGTACAGGGACCGGGAACACTGAAGCTTTCTTT. The genes are TRBV7-9 and TRBJ1-1, with D possibly matching TRBD1 (6 bases). Germline assignment: CDR1 SEHNR and CDR2 FQNEAQ (reference sequence). V was shortened by 5 bases and J by 1 base, with 14 bases between the two germline ends. CDR3 length equals 15 residues.

This chain connects TRBV25-1 to TRBJ2-1, with 12 bases lining up with TRBD2. Germline V CDR1 and CDR2: MGHDK, SYGVNS. CDR3 size: 16 residues. J gave up 4 bases and V 5 bases, and 6 bases lay outside the gene matches. In DNA, the CDR3 is TGTGCCAGCAGTACCAAGACTAGCGGGAGATACAATGAGCAGTTCTTC. Residues: CASSTKTSGRYNEQFF.

The rearrangement uses TRBV7-6 and TRBJ2-3, with D possibly matching TRBD2 (5 bases). Trimming took 5 bases from V and 0 from J, leaving 9 bases between them. Germline values: CDR1 SGHVS, CDR2 FNYEAQ. This CDR3 is 14 amino acids long. This chain's CDR3 is CASSPPGSTDTQYF. In nucleotides, the CDR3 is TGTGCCAGCAGCCCACCGGGGAGCACAGATACGCAGTATTTT.

In its sample, this clone was seen once. The chain is built from TRBV6-1 and TRBJ2-3, with D perhaps TRBD2 (6 bases). Trimming took off 2 bases at V and 3 bases at J, with 15 bases between the two ends. Germline V gene sequence: CDR1 MNHNS, CDR2 SASEGT. CDR3 size: 16 residues. The CDR3 nucleotides are TGTGCCAGCAGTGAACTAGCGCTGGGTGGAACAGATACGCAGTATTTT. It encodes CASSELALGGTDTQYF.

The chain carries TRBV30 and TRBJ1-1; a possible D gene is TRBD1 (6 bases). CDR3 length equals 12 residues. Trimming left V 8 bases short and J 6 bases short, with 16 bases between. Germline V lookup: CDR1 GTSNPN, CDR2 SVGIG (reference sequence). The CDR3 region has the DNA TGTGCCGGAACAGGGCTCCCGGCTGAAGCTTTCTTT. Encoded protein: CAGTGLPAEAFF.

V is TRBV7-9 and J is TRBJ2-3; 7 nucleotides line up with TRBD2. This CDR3 contains 15 residues. Germline-derived CDR1 and CDR2 are SEHNR and FQNEAQ (reference sequence). V was clipped by 2 bases and J by 4 bases; unmatched bases: 6. The CDR3 is CASSLLAGEADTQYF. The CDR3 DNA reads as TGTGCCAGCAGCTTACTTGCGGGAGAGGCAGATACGCAGTATTTT.

The chain couples TRBV30 to TRBJ2-3; D unresolved. The length of the CDR3 is 14 residues. V lost 1 base to trimming and J lost 0 bases, with 8 bases between them. Germline assignment: CDR1 GTSNPN and CDR2 SVGIG (reference sequence). The CDR3 here is CAWSESYSTDTQYF. The DNA for the CDR3 is TGTGCCTGGAGTGAATCCTATAGCACAGATACGCAGTATTTT.

This clone appeared a single time. The genes are TRBV2 and TRBJ2-1, with 8 bases identical to TRBD2. In germline, CDR1 is SNHLY, CDR2 FYNNEI. This CDR3 is 13 amino acids long. CDR3 loop: CGLAGDSYNEQFF. The CDR3 DNA is TGTGGGCTAGCGGGCGACTCCTACAATGAGCAGTTCTTC. The variable domain in full, completed from reference TRBV2 and TRBJ2-1, reads EPEVTQTPSHQVTQMGQEVILRCVPISNHLYFYWYRQILGQKVEFLVSFYNNEISEKSEIFDDQFSVERPDGSNFTLKIRSTKLEDSAMYFCGLAGDSYNEQFFGPGTRLTVL.

The rearrangement links TRBV5-4 to TRBJ2-1, with 8 bases that match TRBD1. Germline CDR1 SGHNT, CDR2 YYREEE (reference sequence). The CDR3 consists of 15 residues. V shed 5 bases and J 3 bases; nucleotides not matched to a gene: 7. CDR3 nucleotide sequence: TGTGCCAGCAGGGCCGCCGGGACAGGCTACAATGAGCAGTTCTTC. Its protein product is CASRAAGTGYNEQFF.

This sequence joins TRBV25-1 and TRBJ1-5; tentative D call: TRBD1 (6 bases). This CDR3 has 13 amino acids. CDR1 MGHDK and CDR2 SYGVNS come from the germline V gene. V was clipped by 3 bases and J by 10 bases, with 13 bases between them. This chain's CDR3 is CASSEVGAVPQHF. The CDR3 bases are TGTGCCAGCAGTGAGGTGGGGGCGGTACCCCAGCATTTT. Full variable domain (rest looked up from reference TRBV25-1 and TRBJ1-5): EADIYQTPRYLVIGTGKKITLECSQTMGHDKMYWYQQDPGMELHLIHYSYGVNSTEKGDLSSESTVSRIRTEHFPLTLESARPSHTSQYLCASSEVGAVPQHFGDGTRLSIL.

This clone has a single count. For the CDR3, the DNA is TGTGCCAGCAGTTTTGAGAAGGAGTCGGGGGCCAACGTCCTGACTTTC. This sequence encodes CASSFEKESGANVLTF. This chain uses TRBV28 with TRBJ2-6; no reliable D call. Germline V gene data show CDR1 as MDHEN and CDR2 as SYDVKM. V gave up 3 bases and J gave up 4 bases, with 13 bases separating them. CDR3 length: 16 residues.

The V call is TRBV6-6, the J call TRBJ2-6; D remains unclear. The CDR3 extends over 15 amino acids. Trimming removed 2 bases from V and 0 bases from J, with 5 bases in between. Germline V gene sequence: CDR1 MNHNY, CDR2 SVGAGI (reference sequence). DNA of the CDR3: TGTGCCAGCAGTTACCTGGCCTCTGGGGCCAACGTCCTGACTTTC. Translation gives CASSYLASGANVLTF.

This sequence joins TRBV7-3 and TRBJ2-1, with 7 positions matching TRBD2. Germline V CDR1 and CDR2: SGHTA, FQGTGA. This CDR3 is built from 13 residues. With V trimmed by 0 bases and J by 15 bases, 8 bases remained unmatched. The CDR3 DNA reads TGTGCCAGCAGCTTAACGTTGTGGGAGGGATTGTTCTTC. It codes for CASSLTLWEGLFF.

V usage is TRBV21-1 and J usage is TRBJ1-1; the D call TRBD1 from the table was never checked on the DNA. TRBV21-1 is noted as a pseudogene. The CDR3 length is 16 residues. CDR3 bases: TGTGCCAGCAGGAAAGATGCGACAGGGGGCACGACTGAAGCTTTCTTT. Residues: CASRKDATGGTTEAFF.